Shown below are 18 T cell receptor beta chains from a single sample sequenced in a study of blood T cell repertoires in COVID-19. The assay was immunoSEQ multiplex PCR, and TCRdb's table has in-frame clones only and misses some. The sample consists of about 210,000 clones, 70% to 90% of them appearing once. Material for sequencing was peripheral blood. The receptors come from a woman older than 75 with acute or convalescent COVID-19.

The chain uses TRBV18 and TRBJ2-5; the match to TRBD2 covers 11 bases. After removal of 4 bases from V and 4 bases from J, the junction contained 2 bases not matched to a gene. Germline values: CDR1 KGHSH, CDR2 LQKENI. This CDR3 has 14 residues. The CDR3 loop reads CASSLTSGIETQYF. DNA for the CDR3: TGTGCCAGCTCACTGACTAGCGGGATAGAGACCCAGTACTTC. The entire variable domain, with the rest obtained from reference TRBV18 and TRBJ2-5, is as follows: NAGVMQNPRHLVRRRGQEARLRCSPMKGHSHVYWYRQLPEEGLKFMVYLQKENIIDESGMPKERFSAEFPKEGPSILRIQQVVRGDSAAYFCASSLTSGIETQYFGPGTRLLVL.

The J gene is TRBJ2-3, the V gene TRBV12-3 or TRBV12-4; TRBD1 matches 7 bases. The V gene end was trimmed by 10 bases and the J gene end by 0 bases; junction bases not matched to a gene: 4. CDR3 length: 13 amino acids. The CDR3 DNA reads TGTGCCACCGGGGACAGTAGCACAGATACGCAGTATTTT. It specifies CATGDSSTDTQYF.

The rearrangement links TRBV9 to TRBJ1-6, with a tentative D call TRBD1 (6 bases). Looked up from germline, CDR1 is SGDLS and CDR2 is YYNGEE. Deletions cut 4 bases from V and 8 bases from J, with 22 bases between. The CDR3 has 17 amino acids. The CDR3 reads CASSPAVESGVYSPLHF. CDR3 DNA: TGTGCCAGCAGCCCGGCGGTAGAGTCAGGGGTCTATTCACCCCTCCACTTT.

Turning to this clone: Additional DNA sequences in this sample encode the identical CDR3. The rearrangement uses TRBV28 and TRBJ1-2; D is unresolved. The CDR3 is 14 residues long. Germline lookup yields CDR1 MDHEN and CDR2 SYDVKM. The germline V and J ends were trimmed by 2 bases and 0 bases, with 7 bases remaining between them. The CDR3 bases are TGTGCCAGCAGTTTAGGCGGCCCTAACTATGGCTACACCTTC. Residues: CASSLGGPNYGYTF.

The chain combines TRBV6-5 with TRBJ2-2, with D possibly matching TRBD1 (6 bases). The CDR3 runs 14 residues. Germline V gives CDR1 MNHEY, CDR2 SVGAGI. The V end was cut by 6 bases, the J end by 1 base, with 9 bases between. Here the CDR3 reads CASRADRNTGELFF. CDR3 nucleotide sequence: TGTGCCAGCAGAGCGGACAGGAACACCGGGGAGCTGTTTTTT.

This chain links TRBV30 with TRBJ1-3; possible D gene TRBD1, 6 bases. The CDR3 spans 15 residues. Trimming left V 0 bases short and J 3 bases short, with 12 bases between. Looked up from germline, CDR1 is GTSNPN and CDR2 is SVGIG (reference sequence). In DNA form, the CDR3 reads TGTGCCTGGAGTGTATCGGGGGGCGGTGGAAACACCATATATTTT. As protein: CAWSVSGGGGNTIYF.

The CDR3 bases are TGTGCCAGCAGCGTCCGACAGGGGGCTATCTCTGGAAACACCATATATTTT. Translating it yields CASSVRQGAISGNTIYF. This chain joins TRBV9 and TRBJ1-3; 10 bases fit TRBD1. V dropped 2 bases and J dropped 0; count of bases not matched to a gene: 5. CDR3 length: 17 amino acids. In germline, CDR1 is SGDLS, CDR2 YYNGEE.

The chain couples TRBV30 to TRBJ2-7; tentative D call: TRBD2 (5 bases). The V end lost 2 bases, the J end lost 13 bases, and 15 bases lay between the germline ends. Per germline, CDR1 GTSNPN and CDR2 SVGIG (reference sequence). The CDR3 has 11 residues. In DNA form, the CDR3 reads TGTGCCTGGAGTCGAGGGTCCAGTGGATACTTC. It translates to CAWSRGSSGYF.

This chain uses TRBV18 with TRBJ2-2; possibly TRBD1 for D (6 bases). The CDR3 totals 15 residues. CDR1 and CDR2 from the germline V gene are KGHSH and LQKENI. V shed 3 bases and J shed 1 base, with 9 bases lying between them. The CDR3 DNA sequence: TGTGCCAGCTCACCCACGGACAGGAACACCGGGGAGCTGTTTTTT. Translation: CASSPTDRNTGELFF.

The J gene is TRBJ2-1, the V gene TRBV29-1, with 14 bases that match TRBD2. V shed 6 bases, J shed 10 bases, and the junction held 14 bases outside the gene matches. This CDR3 contains 16 residues. Germline loops: CDR1 SQVTM, CDR2 ANQGSEA. The CDR3 spells CSVPGLAGDLVYEQFF. The CDR3, as DNA: TGCAGCGTCCCGGGACTAGCGGGAGATTTGGTATACGAGCAGTTCTTC.

CDR3 residues: CASTYMGGGGYTF. The CDR3 DNA is TGTGCCAGTACCTACATGGGGGGTGGTGGCTACACCTTC. The rearrangement uses TRBV2 and TRBJ1-2; possibly TRBD1 for D (5 bases). Trimming removed 9 bases at V and 7 bases at J, with 18 bases between. The CDR3 loop spans 13 amino acids. CDR1 and CDR2 from the germline V gene are SNHLY and FYNNEI. The entire variable domain, with the rest obtained from reference TRBV2 and TRBJ1-2, is as follows: EPEVTQTPSHQVTQMGQEVILRCVPISNHLYFYWYRQILGQKVEFLVSFYNNEISEKSEIFDDQFSVERPDGSNFTLKIRSTKLEDSAMYFCASTYMGGGGYTFGSGTRLTVV.

The chain combines TRBV21-1 with TRBJ2-3; TRBD2 was called by the table and not checked on the DNA. TRBV21-1 is annotated as a pseudogene. The CDR3 length is 17 residues. The CDR3 DNA sequence: TGTGCCAGCAGCACCCAGACTAGCGGGAATACCGGGGATACGCAGTATTTT. Translation gives CASSTQTSGNTGDTQYF.

This clone came up a few times. The CDR3 reads CASSEGLAIWGYTF. CDR3 bases: TGTGCCAGCAGCGAGGGCCTTGCTATTTGGGGCTACACCTTC. The chain has TRBV2 and TRBJ1-2, with D unresolved. The CDR3 sequence is 14 residues long. Germline V gene data show CDR1 as SNHLY and CDR2 as FYNNEI. Trimming pared 6 bases from V and 8 bases from J, leaving 19 bases between. Together with reference TRBV2 and TRBJ1-2, the CDR3 gives the full variable domain: EPEVTQTPSHQVTQMGQEVILRCVPISNHLYFYWYRQILGQKVEFLVSFYNNEISEKSEIFDDQFSVERPDGSNFTLKIRSTKLEDSAMYFCASSEGLAIWGYTFGSGTRLTVV.

The chain joins TRBV30 to TRBJ1-3; TRBD1 is a possible D gene (5 bases). The CDR3 is 14 residues long. Germline V gene lookup returns CDR1 GTSNPN and CDR2 SVGIG (reference sequence). Trimming pared 0 bases from V and 7 bases from J, leaving 13 bases between. The CDR3 DNA sequence: TGTGCCTGGAGTGTACCAGGACAAACGAACACCATATATTTT. This gives the protein CAWSVPGQTNTIYF.

V is TRBV28 and J is TRBJ2-7; TRBD1 agrees at 9 bases. The CDR3 runs to 15 residues. Losses at the gene ends were 3 bases for V and 6 bases for J; bases not matched to a gene: 9. Germline V gene lookup returns CDR1 MDHEN and CDR2 SYDVKM. Here the CDR3 DNA reads TGTGCCAGCAGTTTGCGTCCCGGGACAGGGTTCGAGCAGTACTTC. This translates into CASSLRPGTGFEQYF.

This chain uses TRBV11-2 with TRBJ1-2; 10 nucleotides line up with TRBD1. V lost 5 bases and J lost 3; bases outside the gene matches: 9. CDR3 size: 16 residues. CDR1 is SGHAT, CDR2 FQNNGV, per germline. Here the CDR3 reads CASSPGTGAPYYGYTF. CDR3 nucleotides: TGTGCCAGCAGCCCCGGGACAGGGGCGCCTTACTATGGCTACACCTTC.

This chain joins TRBV6-2 or TRBV6-3 and TRBJ2-1; D remains unclear. The CDR3 covers 14 residues. V was clipped by 2 bases and J by 3 bases, with 8 bases between them. The germline gives CDR1 MNHEY, CDR2 SVGEGT. The CDR3 protein is CASSYQENYNEQFF. The DNA for the CDR3 is TGTGCCAGCAGTTACCAAGAGAACTACAATGAGCAGTTCTTC.

This chain uses TRBV19 with TRBJ1-6; D not certain. CDR1 and CDR2 (germline): LNHDA, SQIVND (reference sequence). The CDR3 runs to 12 residues. V lost 3 bases to trimming and J lost 9 bases, with 6 bases between them. The CDR3 protein is CASSMGPSPLHF. The CDR3 DNA reads as TGTGCCAGTAGTATGGGCCCTTCACCCCTCCACTTT.